The T cell receptor beta chain described here comes from a study of blood T cell repertoires in COVID-19. About the research overall: Spain, Italy and the United States supplied samples that represented acute and convalescent COVID-19. Sources were T cells, B-cell-depleted T cells, or PBMCs; the material itself was cDNA or gDNA.

Trimming removed 4 bases at V and 5 bases at J, with 19 bases between. CDR1 is SGHRS, CDR2 YFSETQ, per germline. CDR3 length equals 15 residues. Some clones are missing from TCRdb's copy, which holds only in-frame ones; the method was immunoSEQ multiplex PCR. The sample holds about 200,000 clones, around nine tenths seen once. J is TRBJ2-7 and V is TRBV5-1; D perhaps matches TRBD2 (6 bases). The TCR originated in a woman aged 25 to 39 who had been exposed to COVID-19. The sequenced sample consisted of PBMCs or T cells enriched from blood (not recorded which). The DNA for the CDR3 is TGCGCCAGCAGCATTGCGGACGGGGGTAAGGACGAGCAGTACTTC. Its translation is CASSIADGGKDEQYF.